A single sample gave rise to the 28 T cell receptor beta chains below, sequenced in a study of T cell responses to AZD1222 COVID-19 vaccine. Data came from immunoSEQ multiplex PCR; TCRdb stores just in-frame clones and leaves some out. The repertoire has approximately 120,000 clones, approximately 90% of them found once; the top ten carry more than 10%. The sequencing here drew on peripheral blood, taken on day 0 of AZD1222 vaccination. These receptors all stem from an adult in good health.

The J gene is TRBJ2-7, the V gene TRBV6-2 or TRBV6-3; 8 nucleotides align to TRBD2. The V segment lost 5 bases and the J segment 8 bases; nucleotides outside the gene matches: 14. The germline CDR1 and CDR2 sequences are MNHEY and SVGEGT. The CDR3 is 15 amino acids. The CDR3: CASSPPTSGSHKQYF. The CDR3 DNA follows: TGTGCCAGCAGTCCCCCAACTAGCGGAAGTCATAAGCAGTACTTC.

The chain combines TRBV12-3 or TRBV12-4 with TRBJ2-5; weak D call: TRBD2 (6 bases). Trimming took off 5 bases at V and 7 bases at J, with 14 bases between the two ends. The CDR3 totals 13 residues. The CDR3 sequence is CASSANRGGTQYF. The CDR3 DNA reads TGTGCCAGCAGTGCAAACCGGGGAGGGACCCAGTACTTC.

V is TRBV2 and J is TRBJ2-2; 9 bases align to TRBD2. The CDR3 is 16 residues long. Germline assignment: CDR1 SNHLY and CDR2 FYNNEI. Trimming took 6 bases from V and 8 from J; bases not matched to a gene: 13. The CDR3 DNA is TGTGCCAGCAGGGCGGAAGCGGGAGGCTCTATAGGGGAGCTGTTTTTT. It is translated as CASRAEAGGSIGELFF.

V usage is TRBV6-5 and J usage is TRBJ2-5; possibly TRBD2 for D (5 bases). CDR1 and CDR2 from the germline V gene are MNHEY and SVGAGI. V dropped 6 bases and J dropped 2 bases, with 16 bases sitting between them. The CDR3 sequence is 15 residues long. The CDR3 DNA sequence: TGTGCCAGCAGCGCCGCTACGAGGGCTCAAGAGACCCAGTACTTC. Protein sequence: CASSAATRAQETQYF.

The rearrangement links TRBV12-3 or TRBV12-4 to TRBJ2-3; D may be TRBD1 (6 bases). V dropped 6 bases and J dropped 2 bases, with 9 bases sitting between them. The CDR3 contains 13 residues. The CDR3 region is CASRPGVTDTQYF. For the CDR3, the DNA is TGTGCCAGCAGACCAGGGGTCACAGATACGCAGTATTTT.

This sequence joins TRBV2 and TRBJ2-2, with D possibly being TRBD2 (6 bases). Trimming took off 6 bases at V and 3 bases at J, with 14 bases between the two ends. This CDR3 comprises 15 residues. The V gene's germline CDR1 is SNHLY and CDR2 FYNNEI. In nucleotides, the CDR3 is TGTGCCAGCAGCCGCAGGGACTTCCACACCGGGGAGCTGTTTTTT. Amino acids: CASSRRDFHTGELFF.

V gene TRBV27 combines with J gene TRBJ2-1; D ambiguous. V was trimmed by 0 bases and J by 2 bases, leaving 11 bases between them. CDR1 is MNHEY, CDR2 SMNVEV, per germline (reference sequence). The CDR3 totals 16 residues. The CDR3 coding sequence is TGTGCCAGCAGTTTATCGCAAACGGGTACCTACAATGAGCAGTTCTTC. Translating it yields CASSLSQTGTYNEQFF.

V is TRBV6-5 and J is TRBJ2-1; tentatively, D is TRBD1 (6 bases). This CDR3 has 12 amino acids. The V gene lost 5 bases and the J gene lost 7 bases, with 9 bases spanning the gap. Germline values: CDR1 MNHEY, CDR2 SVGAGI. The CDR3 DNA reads TGTGCCAGCAGTCAACAGGGAAATGAGCAGTTCTTC. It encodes CASSQQGNEQFF.

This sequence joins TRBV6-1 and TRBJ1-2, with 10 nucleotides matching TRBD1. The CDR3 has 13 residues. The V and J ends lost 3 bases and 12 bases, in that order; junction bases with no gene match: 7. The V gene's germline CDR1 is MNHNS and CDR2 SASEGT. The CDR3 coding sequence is TGTGCCAGCAGTGACGCCGGGACAGGGGCGGACACCTTC. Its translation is CASSDAGTGADTF.

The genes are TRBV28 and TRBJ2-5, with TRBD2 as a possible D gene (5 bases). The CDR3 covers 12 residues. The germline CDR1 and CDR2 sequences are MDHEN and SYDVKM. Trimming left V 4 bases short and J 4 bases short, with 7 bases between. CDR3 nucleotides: TGTGCCAGCAGTTATACTAGAGAGACCCAGTACTTC. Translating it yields CASSYTRETQYF.

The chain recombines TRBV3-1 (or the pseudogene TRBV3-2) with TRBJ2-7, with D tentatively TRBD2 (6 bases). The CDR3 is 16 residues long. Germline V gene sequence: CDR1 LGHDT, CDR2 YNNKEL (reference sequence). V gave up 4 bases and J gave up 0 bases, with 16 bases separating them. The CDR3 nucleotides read TGTGCCAGCAGCCCCGAGGGACTTCACAACTCCTACGAGCAGTACTTC. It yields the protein CASSPEGLHNSYEQYF.

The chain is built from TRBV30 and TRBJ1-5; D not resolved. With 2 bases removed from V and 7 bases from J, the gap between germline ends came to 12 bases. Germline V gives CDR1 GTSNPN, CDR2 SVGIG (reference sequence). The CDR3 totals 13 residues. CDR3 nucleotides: TGTGCCTGGAGTAAGTCCAGAAACCAGCCCCAGCATTTT. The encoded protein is CAWSKSRNQPQHF.

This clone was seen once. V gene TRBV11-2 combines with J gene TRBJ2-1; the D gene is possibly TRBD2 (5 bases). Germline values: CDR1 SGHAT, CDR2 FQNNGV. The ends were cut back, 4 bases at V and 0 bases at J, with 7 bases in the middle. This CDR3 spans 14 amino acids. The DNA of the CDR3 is TGTGCCAGCAGCTCGGGGAGCTCCTACAATGAGCAGTTCTTC. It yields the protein CASSSGSSYNEQFF.

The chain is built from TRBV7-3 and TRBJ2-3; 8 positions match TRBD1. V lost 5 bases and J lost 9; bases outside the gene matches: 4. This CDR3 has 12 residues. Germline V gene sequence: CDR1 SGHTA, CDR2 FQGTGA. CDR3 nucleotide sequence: TGTGCCAGCAGCCTCGACAGGGGAACGCAGTATTTT. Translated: CASSLDRGTQYF.

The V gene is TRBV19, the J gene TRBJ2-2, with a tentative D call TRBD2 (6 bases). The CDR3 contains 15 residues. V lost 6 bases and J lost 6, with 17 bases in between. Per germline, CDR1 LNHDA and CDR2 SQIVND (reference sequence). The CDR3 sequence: CASRNRDLGAGELFF. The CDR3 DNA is TGTGCCAGTAGAAACCGGGACTTGGGCGCCGGGGAGCTGTTTTTT.

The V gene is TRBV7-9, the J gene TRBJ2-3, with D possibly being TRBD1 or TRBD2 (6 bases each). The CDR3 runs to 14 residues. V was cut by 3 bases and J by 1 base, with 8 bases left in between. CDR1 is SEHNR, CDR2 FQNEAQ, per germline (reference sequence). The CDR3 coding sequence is TGTGCCAGCAGCTTGAGGGGGGGCACAGATACGCAGTATTTT. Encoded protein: CASSLRGGTDTQYF.

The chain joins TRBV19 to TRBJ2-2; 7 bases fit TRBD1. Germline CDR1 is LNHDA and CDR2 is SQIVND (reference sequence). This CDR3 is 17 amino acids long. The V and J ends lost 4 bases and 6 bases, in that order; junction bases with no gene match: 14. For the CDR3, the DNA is TGTGCCAGTAGTACCCTCCACGACAGGGTAGTTCCCGGGGAGCTGTTTTTT. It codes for CASSTLHDRVVPGELFF.

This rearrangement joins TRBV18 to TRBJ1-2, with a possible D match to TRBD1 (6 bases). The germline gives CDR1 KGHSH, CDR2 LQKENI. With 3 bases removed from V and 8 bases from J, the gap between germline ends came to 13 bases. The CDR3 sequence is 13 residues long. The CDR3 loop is CASSPVQGEGYTF. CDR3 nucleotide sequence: TGTGCCAGCTCACCTGTACAGGGTGAAGGCTACACCTTC.

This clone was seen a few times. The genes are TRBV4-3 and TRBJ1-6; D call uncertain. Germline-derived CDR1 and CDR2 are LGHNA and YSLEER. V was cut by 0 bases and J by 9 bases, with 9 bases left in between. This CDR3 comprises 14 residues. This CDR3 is CASSQDSVGSPLHF. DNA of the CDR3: TGCGCCAGCAGCCAAGACAGCGTCGGTTCACCCCTCCACTTT.

The CDR3 reads CASSPWTSGKNEQFF. The CDR3 coding sequence is TGTGCCAGCAGCCCCTGGACTAGCGGGAAAAATGAGCAGTTCTTC. The chain employs TRBV7-6 and TRBJ2-1; TRBD2 agrees at 12 bases. Germline V gives CDR1 SGHVS, CDR2 FNYEAQ. The CDR3 runs 15 residues. Trimming at V came to 5 bases and at J to 7 bases, leaving 6 bases not matched to a gene.

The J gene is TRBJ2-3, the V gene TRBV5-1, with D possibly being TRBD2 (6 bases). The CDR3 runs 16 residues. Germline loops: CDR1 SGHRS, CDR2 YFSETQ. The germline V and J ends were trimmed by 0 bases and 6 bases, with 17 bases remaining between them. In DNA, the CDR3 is TGCGCCAGCAGCTTGGCTAGCGTCCCCGGGCGGGATACGCAGTATTTT. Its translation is CASSLASVPGRDTQYF.

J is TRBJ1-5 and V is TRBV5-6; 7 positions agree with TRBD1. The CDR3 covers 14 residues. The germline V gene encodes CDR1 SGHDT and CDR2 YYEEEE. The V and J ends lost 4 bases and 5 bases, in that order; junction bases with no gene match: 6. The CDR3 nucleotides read TGTGCCAGCAGCGCATACAGGGGTTATCAGCCCCAGCATTTT. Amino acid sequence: CASSAYRGYQPQHF.

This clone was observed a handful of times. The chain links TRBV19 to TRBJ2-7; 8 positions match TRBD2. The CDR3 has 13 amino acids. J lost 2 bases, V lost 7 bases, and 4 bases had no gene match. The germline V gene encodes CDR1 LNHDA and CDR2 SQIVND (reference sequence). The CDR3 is CASTPGGTYEQYF. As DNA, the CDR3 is TGTGCCAGTACGCCGGGGGGGACCTACGAGCAGTACTTC.

CDR3 sequence reads: CASSLPPGRMNTEAFF. CDR3 DNA: TGTGCCAGTAGCCTCCCCCCGGGACGGATGAACACTGAAGCTTTCTTT. The rearrangement links TRBV19 to TRBJ1-1; a possible D gene is TRBD1 (5 bases). V was pared by 6 bases and J by 0 bases, with 17 bases between. The CDR3 is 16 amino acids. Germline CDR1 LNHDA, CDR2 SQIVND (reference sequence).

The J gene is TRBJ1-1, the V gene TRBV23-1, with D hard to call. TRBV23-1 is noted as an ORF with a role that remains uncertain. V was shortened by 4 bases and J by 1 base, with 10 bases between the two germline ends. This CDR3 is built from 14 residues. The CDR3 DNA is TGCGCCAGCAGTCGATCCTGGGAGAACACTGAAGCTTTCTTT. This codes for CASSRSWENTEAFF.

The CDR3 region is CASGWGRGRTREETQYF. CDR3 bases: TGTGCTAGTGGTTGGGGCAGGGGGCGAACACGAGAAGAGACCCAGTACTTC. The V and J genes are TRBV12-5 and TRBJ2-5, with 8 bases that match TRBD1. Trimming took 4 bases from V and 3 from J; bases not matched to a gene: 13. CDR3 length equals 17 residues. Germline values: CDR1 LGHNT, CDR2 FRNRAP.

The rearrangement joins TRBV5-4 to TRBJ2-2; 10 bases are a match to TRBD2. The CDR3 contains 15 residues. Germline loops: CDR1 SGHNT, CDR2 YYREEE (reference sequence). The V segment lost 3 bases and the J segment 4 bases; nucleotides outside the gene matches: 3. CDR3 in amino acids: CASSYSGRSTGELFF. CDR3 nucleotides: TGTGCCAGCAGCTATAGCGGGAGGAGCACCGGGGAGCTGTTTTTT.

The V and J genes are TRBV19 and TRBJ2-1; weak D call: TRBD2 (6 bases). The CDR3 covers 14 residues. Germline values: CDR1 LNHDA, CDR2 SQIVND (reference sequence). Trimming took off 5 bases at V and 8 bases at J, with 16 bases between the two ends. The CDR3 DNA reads TGTGCCAGTAGTTCCCGGGGGTCCGGGGATGAGCAGTTCTTC. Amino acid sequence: CASSSRGSGDEQFF.